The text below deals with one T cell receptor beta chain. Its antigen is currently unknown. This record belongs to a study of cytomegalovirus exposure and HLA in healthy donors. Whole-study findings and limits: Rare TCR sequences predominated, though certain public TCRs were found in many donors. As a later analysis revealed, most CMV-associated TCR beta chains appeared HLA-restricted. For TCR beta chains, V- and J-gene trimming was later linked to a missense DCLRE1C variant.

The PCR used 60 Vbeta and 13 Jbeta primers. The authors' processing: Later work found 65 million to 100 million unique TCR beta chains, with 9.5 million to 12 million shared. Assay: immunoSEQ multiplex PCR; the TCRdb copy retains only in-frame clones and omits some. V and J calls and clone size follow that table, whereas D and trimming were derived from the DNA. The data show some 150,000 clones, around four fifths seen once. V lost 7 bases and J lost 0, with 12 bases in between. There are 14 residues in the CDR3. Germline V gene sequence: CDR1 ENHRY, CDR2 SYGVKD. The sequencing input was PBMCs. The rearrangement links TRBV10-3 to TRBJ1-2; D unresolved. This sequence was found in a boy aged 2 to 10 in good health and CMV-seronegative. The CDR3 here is CAITPQTSNYGYTF. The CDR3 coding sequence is TGTGCCATCACCCCTCAGACATCTAACTATGGCTACACCTTC.